The 30 T cell receptor beta chains in this list originate from one sample, sequenced in a study of cytomegalovirus exposure and HLA in healthy donors. Profiled with immunoSEQ multiplex PCR; TCRdb holds only in-frame clones, not every one. This sample carries about 150,000 clones, roughly nine tenths of them seen once, and the ten largest clones take 0.6% to 0.8%. Sequencing was performed on PBMCs. These receptors originate from a man younger than 35 in good health and CMV-seronegative.

The chain carries TRBV5-1 and TRBJ1-5; D may be TRBD1 (5 bases). Germline assignment: CDR1 SGHRS and CDR2 YFSETQ. Trimming removed 4 bases from V and 6 bases from J, with 17 bases in between. This CDR3 has 15 amino acids. The CDR3 coding sequence is TGCGCCAGCAGCGCGGAGGGCAGGGTTGGTCAGCCCCAGCATTTT. Amino acids: CASSAEGRVGQPQHF.

The rearrangement links TRBV4-3 to TRBJ2-1; D is perhaps TRBD1 (6 bases). This CDR3 is 14 amino acids long. V was cut by 0 bases and J by 5 bases, with 8 bases left in between. Germline loops: CDR1 LGHNA, CDR2 YSLEER. The CDR3 coding sequence is TGCGCCAGCAGCCAAGATGAGGGGGACAATGAGCAGTTCTTC. This translates into CASSQDEGDNEQFF.

This sequence joins TRBV5-1 and TRBJ1-1; 8 bases map to TRBD1. Germline V gene lookup returns CDR1 SGHRS and CDR2 YFSETQ. The CDR3 extends over 15 amino acids. Losses at the gene ends were 1 base for V and 1 base for J; bases not matched to a gene: 3. The DNA for the CDR3 is TGCGCCAGCAGCTTGCTAGACAGGGGGAACACTGAAGCTTTCTTT. Its translation is CASSLLDRGNTEAFF.

The chain carries TRBV11-2 and TRBJ2-5; no reliable D call. V gave up 1 base and J gave up 6 bases, with 3 bases separating them. This CDR3 has 11 residues. CDR1 SGHAT and CDR2 FQNNGV come from the germline V gene. The DNA for the CDR3 is TGTGCCAGCAGCTTAGGGCAGACCCAGTACTTC. Translation gives CASSLGQTQYF.

The chain has TRBV5-1 and TRBJ2-7, with 7 bases matching TRBD1. The CDR3 contains 16 residues. J was trimmed by 6 bases and V by 0 bases; bases with no gene match: 12. Germline-derived CDR1 and CDR2 are SGHRS and YFSETQ. CDR3 region: CASSLGGTDVVSEQYF. As DNA, the CDR3 is TGCGCCAGCAGCTTGGGAGGGACAGACGTCGTCTCCGAGCAGTACTTC.

The chain links TRBV4-1 to TRBJ2-7; D is uncertain. Germline V gene sequence: CDR1 MGHRA, CDR2 YSYEKL. The CDR3 spans 14 residues. Trimming cost V 1 base and J 3 bases, with 10 bases left between them. The CDR3 DNA is TGCGCCAGCAGCCAAGGGCTTAACTACTACGAGCAGTACTTC. It encodes CASSQGLNYYEQYF.

The chain recombines TRBV5-1 with TRBJ1-6, with TRBD1 matching over 7 bases. Germline CDR1 is SGHRS and CDR2 is YFSETQ. This CDR3 is built from 17 residues. The V and J ends lost 4 bases and 6 bases, in that order; junction bases with no gene match: 13. The CDR3 DNA reads as TGCGCCAGCAGCCCCGAAGTAGGTGGGACAGCTAATTCACCCCTCCACTTT. It specifies CASSPEVGGTANSPLHF. Full variable domain (outside the CDR3, taken from reference TRBV5-1 and TRBJ1-6): KAGVTQTPRYLIKTRGQQVTLSCSPISGHRSVSWYQQTPGQGLQFLFEYFSETQRNKGNFPGRFSGRQFSNSRSEMNVSTLELGDSALYLCASSPEVGGTANSPLHFGNGTRLTVT.

The chain carries TRBV15 and TRBJ1-2; D uncertain. Looked up from germline, CDR1 is LNHNV and CDR2 is YYDKDF (reference sequence). The CDR3 sequence is 14 residues long. The V end was cut by 1 base, the J end by 7 bases, with 13 bases between. Here the CDR3 DNA reads TGTGCCACCAGCAGAGTCGTTCGAGGGTTTGGCTACACCTTC. Its protein product is CATSRVVRGFGYTF.

CDR3 amino acids: CASAKTSGGVRFGDEQFF. CDR3 nucleotides: TGTGCCAGCGCGAAGACTAGCGGGGGGGTTCGGTTCGGCGATGAGCAGTTCTTC. This chain connects TRBV7-8 to TRBJ2-1, with TRBD2 identical over 14 bases. With 8 bases clipped from V and 8 bases from J, the junction kept 17 bases outside the gene matches. Per germline, CDR1 SGHVS and CDR2 FQNEAQ. The CDR3 covers 18 residues.

The chain has TRBV1 and TRBJ2-7; whether TRBD2, the table's D call, matches the DNA was not checked. TRBV1 is recorded as a pseudogene. CDR3 size: 17 residues. The CDR3 DNA sequence: TGCACCAGCAGCCAAGAATACGGGACTAGCGGGAGCTACGAGCAGTACGTC. It specifies CTSSQEYGTSGSYEQYV.

The chain has TRBV9 and TRBJ2-7; D might be TRBD1 (6 bases). V gave up 3 bases and J gave up 2 bases, with 18 bases separating them. This CDR3 contains 16 residues. Germline CDR1 and CDR2: SGDLS and YYNGEE. For the CDR3, the DNA is TGTGCCAGCAGCGCTCACAGGGATGCGAGGGCCTACGAGCAGTACTTC. This translates into CASSAHRDARAYEQYF.

The chain couples TRBV5-6 to TRBJ1-1; 12 bases fit TRBD1. The CDR3 is 15 amino acids. V dropped 7 bases and J dropped 1; count of bases not matched to a gene: 5. Per the germline V gene, CDR1 is SGHDT and CDR2 is YYEEEE. CDR3 amino acids: CASLGTGGRNTEAFF. The CDR3 nucleotides are TGTGCCAGCCTCGGGACAGGGGGCAGGAACACTGAAGCTTTCTTT.

The chain carries TRBV5-4 and TRBJ2-7; 9 bases map to TRBD2. V lost 3 bases to trimming and J lost 4 bases; unmatched junction nucleotides: 2. CDR1 and CDR2 (germline): SGHNT, YYREEE (reference sequence). This CDR3 is 13 amino acids long. This CDR3 is CASSSSGGYEQYF. The CDR3 DNA reads as TGTGCCAGCAGCTCCAGCGGGGGGTACGAGCAGTACTTC.

The J gene is TRBJ1-1, the V gene TRBV7-3; TRBD1 might be the D (6 bases). The CDR3 covers 16 residues. The germline CDR1 and CDR2 sequences are SGHTA and FQGTGA. Trimming cost V 5 bases and J 0 bases, with 16 bases left between them. The CDR3 nucleotides are TGTGCCAGCAGCACCGGGGGGCCACTTATGAACACTGAAGCTTTCTTT. Translating it yields CASSTGGPLMNTEAFF.

The V gene is TRBV19, the J gene TRBJ1-2; D is unclear. The V and J ends lost 7 bases and 4 bases respectively, with 25 bases between them. Germline V CDR1 and CDR2: LNHDA, SQIVND (reference sequence). The CDR3 totals 17 residues. CDR3 residues: CASIGTSWRAAAYGYTF. The CDR3 coding sequence is TGTGCCAGTATCGGTACGTCCTGGCGGGCTGCGGCCTATGGCTACACCTTC.

This chain links TRBV11-3 with TRBJ2-5; D is unclear. The CDR3 runs to 11 residues. Germline values: CDR1 SGHNT, CDR2 YENEEA. V lost 4 bases and J lost 4, with 4 bases in between. The CDR3 reads CASSSRETQYF. CDR3 DNA sequence: TGTGCCAGCAGCTCTAGAGAGACCCAGTACTTC.

The chain uses TRBV19 and TRBJ1-1, with 7 bases that match TRBD1. Trimming cost V 5 bases and J 5 bases; bases outside gene matches: 8. CDR1 and CDR2 from the germline V gene are LNHDA and SQIVND (reference sequence). The CDR3 is 14 amino acids. CDR3 DNA sequence: TGTGCCAGTAGTGACAGGGCCCGGGGGACTGAAGCTTTCTTT. Protein: CASSDRARGTEAFF.

The chain employs TRBV27 and TRBJ2-7; 9 bases line up with TRBD1. This CDR3 has 15 residues. V shed 0 bases and J 4 bases; nucleotides not matched to a gene: 4. Per germline, CDR1 MNHEY and CDR2 SMNVEV (reference sequence). The chain's CDR3 is CASSLSGTGSYEQYF. In nucleotides, the CDR3 is TGTGCCAGCAGTTTATCCGGGACAGGGTCGTACGAGCAGTACTTC.

CDR3 sequence (DNA): TGTGCCAGCAGCCGCAAAATGGACAGTGGTAATTCACCCCTCCACTTT. Protein sequence: CASSRKMDSGNSPLHF. The chain carries TRBV5-4 and TRBJ1-6, with a tentative D call TRBD1 (6 bases). Trimming removed 4 bases at V and 6 bases at J, with 17 bases between. From germline, CDR1 is SGHNT and CDR2 YYREEE (reference sequence). This CDR3 has 16 residues. The variable domain in full, with the rest retrieved from reference TRBV5-4 and TRBJ1-6, is ETGVTQSPTHLIKTRGQQVTLRCSSQSGHNTVSWYQQALGQGPQFIFQYYREEENGRGNFPPRFSGLQFPNYSSELNVNALELDDSALYLCASSRKMDSGNSPLHFGNGTRLTVT.

The rearrangement joins TRBV7-2 to TRBJ2-1, with 9 bases identical to TRBD2. Germline CDR1 SGHTA, CDR2 FQGNSA. The CDR3 loop spans 15 amino acids. Germline trimming cut 2 bases from V and 5 bases from J; bases unmatched to any gene: 4. The CDR3 DNA reads TGTGCCAGCAGCTTACCGACTAGCGGTAACAATGAGCAGTTCTTC. This sequence encodes CASSLPTSGNNEQFF. The full variable domain, rest sourced from reference TRBV7-2 and TRBJ2-1, is GAGVSQSPSNKVTEKGKDVELRCDPISGHTALYWYRQSLGQGLEFLIYFQGNSAPDKSGLPSDRFSAERTGGSVSTLTIQRTQQEDSAVYLCASSLPTSGNNEQFFGPGTRLTVL.

The CDR3 region is CASSQGAGGPYNEQFF. The CDR3 bases are TGCGCCAGCAGCCAAGGGGCGGGAGGGCCGTACAATGAGCAGTTCTTC. This chain links TRBV4-3 with TRBJ2-1, with 9 bases matching TRBD2. The junction had 5 bases not matched to a gene; V was cut back by 1 base and J by 4 bases. CDR3 length: 16 amino acids. The germline V gene encodes CDR1 LGHNA and CDR2 YSLEER.

CDR3 nucleotide sequence: TGTGCCAGCTCACCACCATACAGTGCACAAGAGACCCAGTACTTC. Protein product: CASSPPYSAQETQYF. This chain joins TRBV18 and TRBJ2-5; no definite D call. Germline V gene lookup returns CDR1 KGHSH and CDR2 LQKENI. V gave up 0 bases and J gave up 2 bases, with 10 bases separating them. The CDR3 is 15 amino acids. The complete variable domain, with remaining parts taken from reference TRBV18 and TRBJ2-5, reads NAGVMQNPRHLVRRRGQEARLRCSPMKGHSHVYWYRQLPEEGLKFMVYLQKENIIDESGMPKERFSAEFPKEGPSILRIQQVVRGDSAAYFCASSPPYSAQETQYFGPGTRLLVL.

The gene calls are TRBV19 and TRBJ2-5; weak D call: TRBD2 (6 bases). The CDR3 totals 13 residues. In germline, CDR1 is LNHDA, CDR2 SQIVND (reference sequence). The germline V and J ends were trimmed by 6 bases and 5 bases, with 13 bases remaining between them. The CDR3 sequence: CASRETSRETQYF. CDR3 sequence (DNA): TGTGCCAGTAGAGAGACTAGTAGGGAGACCCAGTACTTC.

The chain has TRBV10-2 and TRBJ1-2, with 9 bases that match TRBD1. There are 13 residues in the CDR3. CDR1 and CDR2 (germline): WSHSY, SAAADI. V lost 5 bases, J lost 4 bases, and 2 bases stayed unmatched. The CDR3 nucleotides read TGCGCCAGCAGTACACAGGGGGCCTATGGCTACACCTTC. Protein: CASSTQGAYGYTF.

This clone was seen many times. This chain joins TRBV19 and TRBJ1-5, with 8 nucleotides matching TRBD1. V lost 6 bases and J lost 4; bases outside the gene matches: 8. CDR3 length: 15 amino acids. The germline V gene has CDR1 LNHDA and CDR2 SQIVND (reference sequence). The DNA for the CDR3 is TGTGCCAGTAGGCCCGGACAGGGAGGGAATCAGCCCCAGCATTTT. This encodes CASRPGQGGNQPQHF.

This chain joins TRBV28 and TRBJ2-6, with D possibly TRBD2 on 5 matching bases. V was shortened by 6 bases and J by 0 bases, with 12 bases between the two germline ends. Germline V gives CDR1 MDHEN, CDR2 SYDVKM. This CDR3 is built from 16 residues. The CDR3: CASRPAGISGANVLTF. The CDR3 DNA follows: TGTGCCAGCAGACCCGCCGGGATCTCTGGGGCCAACGTCCTGACTTTC.

The gene calls are TRBV7-2 and TRBJ2-7, with D maybe TRBD1 (5 bases). CDR1 is SGHTA and CDR2 is FQGNSA in the germline V gene. Trimming took 6 bases from V and 1 from J, leaving 13 bases between them. The CDR3 has 14 amino acids. CDR3 region: CASRLDTNSYEQYF. CDR3 sequence (DNA): TGTGCCAGCAGGCTGGACACTAATTCCTACGAGCAGTACTTC.

The rearrangement links TRBV5-1 to TRBJ2-5; 11 bases match TRBD2. In germline, CDR1 is SGHRS, CDR2 YFSETQ. Trimming removed 1 base from V and 3 bases from J; junction bases left unmatched: 11. The CDR3 has 18 amino acids. The CDR3 DNA reads as TGCGCCAGCAGCTTGCTGGTCGGGCTAGCGGGGGGAAAAGAGACCCAGTACTTC. Protein sequence: CASSLLVGLAGGKETQYF. Looking up the rest from reference TRBV5-1 and TRBJ2-5 gives the full variable domain: KAGVTQTPRYLIKTRGQQVTLSCSPISGHRSVSWYQQTPGQGLQFLFEYFSETQRNKGNFPGRFSGRQFSNSRSEMNVSTLELGDSALYLCASSLLVGLAGGKETQYFGPGTRLLVL.

The gene calls are TRBV5-4 and TRBJ2-7; TRBD2 matches 10 bases. Germline V gene lookup returns CDR1 SGHNT and CDR2 YYREEE (reference sequence). Losses at the gene ends were 0 bases for V and 7 bases for J; bases not matched to a gene: 13. The length of the CDR3 is 17 residues. Here the CDR3 DNA reads TGTGCCAGCAGCTTGGGTGCAGCGGGAGGGCCACGGGGAGAGCAGTACGTC. The encoded protein is CASSLGAAGGPRGEQYV.

V is TRBV5-1 and J is TRBJ2-5; 10 nucleotides match TRBD2. The germline V gene encodes CDR1 SGHRS and CDR2 YFSETQ. J lost 4 bases, V lost 5 bases, and 8 bases had no gene match. This CDR3 has 15 residues. The CDR3 region is CASSGSGGRGETQYF. CDR3 bases: TGCGCCAGCAGTGGTAGCGGGGGGCGGGGAGAGACCCAGTACTTC.